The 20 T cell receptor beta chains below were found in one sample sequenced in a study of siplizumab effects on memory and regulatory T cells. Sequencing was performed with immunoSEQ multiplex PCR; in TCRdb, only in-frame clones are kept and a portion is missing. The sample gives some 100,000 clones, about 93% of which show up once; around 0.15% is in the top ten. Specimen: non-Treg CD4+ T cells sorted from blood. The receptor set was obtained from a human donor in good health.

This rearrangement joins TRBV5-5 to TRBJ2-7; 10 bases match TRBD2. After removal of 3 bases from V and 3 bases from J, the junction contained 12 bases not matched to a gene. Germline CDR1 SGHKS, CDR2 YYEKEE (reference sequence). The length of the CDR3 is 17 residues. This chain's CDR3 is CASSWASGGAIIYEQYF. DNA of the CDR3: TGTGCCAGCAGCTGGGCGAGCGGGGGGGCAATTATCTACGAGCAGTACTTC.

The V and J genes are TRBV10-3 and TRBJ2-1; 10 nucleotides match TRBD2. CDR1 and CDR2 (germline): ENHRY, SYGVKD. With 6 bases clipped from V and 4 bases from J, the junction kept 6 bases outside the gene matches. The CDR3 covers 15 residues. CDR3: CAIRASGGSYNEQFF. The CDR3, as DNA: TGTGCCATCAGGGCTAGCGGGGGTAGTTACAATGAGCAGTTCTTC.

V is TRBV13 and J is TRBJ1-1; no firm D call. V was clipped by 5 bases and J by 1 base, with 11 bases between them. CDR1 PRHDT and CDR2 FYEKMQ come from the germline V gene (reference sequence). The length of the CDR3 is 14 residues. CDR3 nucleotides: TGTGCCAGCAGCCTCCCGACACCGAACACTGAAGCTTTCTTT. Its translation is CASSLPTPNTEAFF.

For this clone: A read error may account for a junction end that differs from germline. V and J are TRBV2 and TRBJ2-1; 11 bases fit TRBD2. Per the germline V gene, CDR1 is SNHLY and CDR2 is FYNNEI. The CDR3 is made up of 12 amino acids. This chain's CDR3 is CASSKTSGDGLF. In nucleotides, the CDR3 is TGTGCCAGCAGTAAGACTAGCGGGGATGGGCTCTTC. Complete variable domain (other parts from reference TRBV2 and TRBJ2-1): EPEVTQTPSHQVTQMGQEVILRCVPISNHLYFYWYRQILGQKVEFLVSFYNNEISEKSEIFDDQFSVERPDGSNFTLKIRSTKLEDSAMYFCASSKTSGDGLFGPGTRLTVL.

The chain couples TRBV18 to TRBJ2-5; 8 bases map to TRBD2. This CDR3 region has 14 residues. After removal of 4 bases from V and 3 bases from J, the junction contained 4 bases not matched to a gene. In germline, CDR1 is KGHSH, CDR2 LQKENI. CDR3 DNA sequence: TGTGCCAGCTCACTGGGACTAGGGGAAGAGACCCAGTACTTC. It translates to CASSLGLGEETQYF.

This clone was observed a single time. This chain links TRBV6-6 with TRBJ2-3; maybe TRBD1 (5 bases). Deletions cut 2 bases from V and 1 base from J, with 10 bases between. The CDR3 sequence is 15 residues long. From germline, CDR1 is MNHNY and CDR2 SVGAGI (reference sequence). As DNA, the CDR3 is TGTGCCAGCAGTTACAGGGGTCGGGGCACAGATACGCAGTATTTT. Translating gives CASSYRGRGTDTQYF.

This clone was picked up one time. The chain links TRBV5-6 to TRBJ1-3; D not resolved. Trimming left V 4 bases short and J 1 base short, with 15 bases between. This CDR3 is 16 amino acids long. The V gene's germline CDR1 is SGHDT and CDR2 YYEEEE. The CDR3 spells CASSPPPHPSGNTIYF. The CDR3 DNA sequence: TGTGCCAGCAGCCCCCCGCCGCATCCGTCTGGAAACACCATATATTTT.

The CDR3 reads CASSLQGMNTEAFF. The DNA of the CDR3 is TGTGCCAGTAGCCTACAGGGGATGAACACTGAAGCTTTCTTT. The V call is TRBV19, the J call TRBJ1-1; 7 bases align to TRBD1. Looked up from germline, CDR1 is LNHDA and CDR2 is SQIVND (reference sequence). The CDR3 totals 14 residues. J was trimmed by 0 bases and V by 6 bases; bases with no gene match: 4.

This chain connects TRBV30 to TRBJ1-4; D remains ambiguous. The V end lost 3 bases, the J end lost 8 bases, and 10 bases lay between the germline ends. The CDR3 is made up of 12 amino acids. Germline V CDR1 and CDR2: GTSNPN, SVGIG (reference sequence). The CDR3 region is CAWRQSWEKLFF. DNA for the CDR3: TGTGCCTGGAGGCAATCGTGGGAAAAACTGTTTTTT. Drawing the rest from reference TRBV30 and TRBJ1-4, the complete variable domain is SQTIHQWPATLVQPVGSPLSLECTVEGTSNPNLYWYRQAAGRGLQLLFYSVGIGQISSEVPQNLSASRPQDRQFILSSKKLLLSDSGFYLCAWRQSWEKLFFGSGTQLSVL.

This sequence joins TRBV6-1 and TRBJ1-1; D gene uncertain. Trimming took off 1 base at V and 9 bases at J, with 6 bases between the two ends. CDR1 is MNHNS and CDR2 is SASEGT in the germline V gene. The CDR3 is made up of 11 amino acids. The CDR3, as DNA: TGTGCCAGCAGTGAAGTCCCTAAAGCTTTCTTT. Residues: CASSEVPKAFF.

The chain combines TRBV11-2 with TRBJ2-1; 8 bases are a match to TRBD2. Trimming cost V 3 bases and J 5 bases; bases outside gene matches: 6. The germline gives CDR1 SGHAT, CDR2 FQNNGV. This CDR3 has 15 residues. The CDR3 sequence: CASSFGLAGHNEQFF. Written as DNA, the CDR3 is TGTGCCAGCAGCTTCGGCCTAGCGGGCCACAATGAGCAGTTCTTC.

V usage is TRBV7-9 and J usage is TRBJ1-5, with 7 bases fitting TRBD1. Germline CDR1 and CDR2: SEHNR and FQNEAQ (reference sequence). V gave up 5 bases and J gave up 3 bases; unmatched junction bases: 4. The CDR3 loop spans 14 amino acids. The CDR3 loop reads CASSRTGLNQPQHF. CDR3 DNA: TGTGCCAGCAGCCGGACAGGTCTCAATCAGCCCCAGCATTTT.

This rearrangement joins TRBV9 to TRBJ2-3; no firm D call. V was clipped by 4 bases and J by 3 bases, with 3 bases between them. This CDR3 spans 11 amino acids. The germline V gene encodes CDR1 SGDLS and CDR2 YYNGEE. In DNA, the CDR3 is TGTGCCAGCAGCACTACAGATACGCAGTATTTT. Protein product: CASSTTDTQYF.

CDR3 DNA: TGTGCCAGCAGCTCCCGGACAGGGGGCACTGAAGCTTTCTTT. This translates into CASSSRTGGTEAFF. The chain couples TRBV7-3 to TRBJ1-1, with TRBD1 matching 10 bases. The CDR3 is 14 residues long. The junction had 3 bases not matched to a gene; V was cut back by 4 bases and J by 4 bases. Germline lookup yields CDR1 SGHTA and CDR2 FQGTGA. The complete variable domain, with remaining parts taken from reference TRBV7-3 and TRBJ1-1, reads GAGVSQTPSNKVTEKGKYVELRCDPISGHTALYWYRQSLGQGPEFLIYFQGTGAADDSGLPNDRFFAVRPEGSVSTLKIQRTERGDSAVYLCASSSRTGGTEAFFGQGTRLTVV.

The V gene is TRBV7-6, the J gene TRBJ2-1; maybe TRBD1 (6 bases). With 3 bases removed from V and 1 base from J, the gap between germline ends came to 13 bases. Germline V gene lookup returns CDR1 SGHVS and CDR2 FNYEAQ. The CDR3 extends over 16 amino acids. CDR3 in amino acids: CASSLGPGTSYNEQFF. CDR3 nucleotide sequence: TGTGCCAGCAGCTTGGGCCCGGGGACATCCTACAATGAGCAGTTCTTC.

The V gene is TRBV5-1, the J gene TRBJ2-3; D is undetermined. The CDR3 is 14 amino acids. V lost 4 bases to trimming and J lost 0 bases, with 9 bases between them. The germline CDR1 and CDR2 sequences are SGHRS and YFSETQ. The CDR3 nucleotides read TGCGCCAGCAGCATGACTGAGAGCACAGATACGCAGTATTTT. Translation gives CASSMTESTDTQYF.

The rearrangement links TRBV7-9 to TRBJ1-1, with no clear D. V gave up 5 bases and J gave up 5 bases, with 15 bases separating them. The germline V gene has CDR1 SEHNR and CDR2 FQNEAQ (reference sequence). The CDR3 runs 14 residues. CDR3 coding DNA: TGTGCCAGCAGCCAAGGGAGGGATAGAACTGAAGCTTTCTTT. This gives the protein CASSQGRDRTEAFF.

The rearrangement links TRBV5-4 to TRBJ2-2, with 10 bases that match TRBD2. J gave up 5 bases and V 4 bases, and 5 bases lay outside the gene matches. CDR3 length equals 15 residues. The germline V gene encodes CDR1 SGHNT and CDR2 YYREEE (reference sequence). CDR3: CASSPGLAYTGELFF. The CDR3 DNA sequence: TGTGCCAGCAGCCCGGGACTAGCGTATACCGGGGAGCTGTTTTTT.

The chain's CDR3 is CASRLDRGYNTEAFF. CDR3 nucleotides: TGTGCCAGCAGGTTAGACAGGGGGTATAACACTGAAGCTTTCTTT. The chain couples TRBV6-5 to TRBJ1-1, with TRBD1 matching over 9 bases. With V trimmed by 6 bases and J by 2 bases, 7 bases remained unmatched. The CDR3 has 15 amino acids. CDR1 and CDR2 from the germline V gene are MNHEY and SVGAGI.

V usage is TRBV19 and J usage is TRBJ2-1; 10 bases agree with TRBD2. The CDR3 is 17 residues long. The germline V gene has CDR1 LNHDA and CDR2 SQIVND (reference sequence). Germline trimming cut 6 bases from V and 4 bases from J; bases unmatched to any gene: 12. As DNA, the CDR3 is TGTGCCAGTAGCTCCACCCACCTAGCGGGGGTTTACAATGAGCAGTTCTTC. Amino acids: CASSSTHLAGVYNEQFF.